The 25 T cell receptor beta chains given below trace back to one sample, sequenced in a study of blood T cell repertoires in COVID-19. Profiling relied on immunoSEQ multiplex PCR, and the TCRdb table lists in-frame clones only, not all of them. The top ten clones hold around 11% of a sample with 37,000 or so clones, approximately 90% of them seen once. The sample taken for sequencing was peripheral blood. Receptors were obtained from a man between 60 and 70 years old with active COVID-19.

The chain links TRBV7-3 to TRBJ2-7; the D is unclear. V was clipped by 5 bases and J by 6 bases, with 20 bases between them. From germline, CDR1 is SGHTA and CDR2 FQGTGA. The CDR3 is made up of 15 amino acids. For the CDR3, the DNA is TGTGCCAGCAGCGCCCAAGGTACAGCAGCTTCCGAGCAGTACTTC. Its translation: CASSAQGTAASEQYF.

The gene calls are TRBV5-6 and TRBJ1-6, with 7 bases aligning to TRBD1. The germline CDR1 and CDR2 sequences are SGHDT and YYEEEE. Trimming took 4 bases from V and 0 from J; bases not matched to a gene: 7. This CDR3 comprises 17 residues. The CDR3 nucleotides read TGTGCCAGCAGCGCGGGGACAGCGGGCTCCTATAATTCACCCCTCCACTTT. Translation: CASSAGTAGSYNSPLHF.

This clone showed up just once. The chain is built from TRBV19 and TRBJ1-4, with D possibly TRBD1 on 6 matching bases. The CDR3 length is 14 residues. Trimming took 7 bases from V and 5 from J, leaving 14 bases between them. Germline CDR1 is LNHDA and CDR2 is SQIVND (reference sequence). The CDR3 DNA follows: TGTGCCAGTATCCCCCCAGGGGTCAATGAAAAACTGTTTTTT. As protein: CASIPPGVNEKLFF.

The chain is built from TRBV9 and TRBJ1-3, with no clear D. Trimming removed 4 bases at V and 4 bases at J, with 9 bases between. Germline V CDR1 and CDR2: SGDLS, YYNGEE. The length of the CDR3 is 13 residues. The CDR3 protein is CASSRTDGNTIYF. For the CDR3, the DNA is TGTGCCAGCAGCCGGACTGACGGAAACACCATATATTTT.

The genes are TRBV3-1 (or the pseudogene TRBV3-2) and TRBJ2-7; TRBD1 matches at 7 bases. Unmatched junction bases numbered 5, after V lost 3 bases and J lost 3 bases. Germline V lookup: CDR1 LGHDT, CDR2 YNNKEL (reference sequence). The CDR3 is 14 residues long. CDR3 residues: CASSQRDRDYEQYF. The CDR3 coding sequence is TGTGCCAGCAGCCAGCGAGACAGGGACTACGAGCAGTACTTC.

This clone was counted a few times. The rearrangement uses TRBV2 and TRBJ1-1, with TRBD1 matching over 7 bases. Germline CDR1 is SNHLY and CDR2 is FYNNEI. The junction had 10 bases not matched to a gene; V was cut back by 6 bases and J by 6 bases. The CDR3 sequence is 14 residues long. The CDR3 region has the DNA TGTGCCAGCAGACAGACCAGGGGGATGTCTGAAGCTTTCTTT. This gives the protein CASRQTRGMSEAFF. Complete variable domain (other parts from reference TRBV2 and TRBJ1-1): EPEVTQTPSHQVTQMGQEVILRCVPISNHLYFYWYRQILGQKVEFLVSFYNNEISEKSEIFDDQFSVERPDGSNFTLKIRSTKLEDSAMYFCASRQTRGMSEAFFGQGTRLTVV.

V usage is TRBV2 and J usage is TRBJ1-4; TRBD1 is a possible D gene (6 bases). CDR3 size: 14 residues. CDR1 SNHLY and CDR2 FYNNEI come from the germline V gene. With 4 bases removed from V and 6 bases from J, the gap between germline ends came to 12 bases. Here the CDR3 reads CASSGNRADEKLFF. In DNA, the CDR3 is TGTGCCAGCAGTGGGAACAGGGCGGATGAAAAACTGTTTTTT.

CDR3 protein: CASSDGTFSYEQYF. The CDR3, as DNA: TGTGCCAGCAGTGACGGGACATTCTCCTACGAGCAGTACTTC. This chain links TRBV6-4 with TRBJ2-7; possible D gene TRBD1, 6 bases. The CDR3 runs 14 residues. In germline, CDR1 is MRHNA, CDR2 SNTAGT. Trimming pared 2 bases from V and 0 bases from J, leaving 8 bases between.

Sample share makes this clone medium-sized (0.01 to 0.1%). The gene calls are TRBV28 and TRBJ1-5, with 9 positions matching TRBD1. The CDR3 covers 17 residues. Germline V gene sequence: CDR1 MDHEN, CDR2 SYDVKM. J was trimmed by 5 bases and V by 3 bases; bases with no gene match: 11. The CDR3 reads CASSFDRSDRGYQPQHF. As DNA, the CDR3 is TGTGCCAGCAGTTTTGACCGTTCGGACAGGGGATATCAGCCCCAGCATTTT.

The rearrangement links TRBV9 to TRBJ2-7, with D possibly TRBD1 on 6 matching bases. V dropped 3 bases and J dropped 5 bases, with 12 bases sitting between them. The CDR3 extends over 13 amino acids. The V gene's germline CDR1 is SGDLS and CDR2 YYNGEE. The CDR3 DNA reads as TGTGCCAGCAGCGAAATGGACAGCGACGAGCAGTACTTC. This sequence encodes CASSEMDSDEQYF. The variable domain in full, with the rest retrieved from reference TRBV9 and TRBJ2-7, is DSGVTQTPKHLITATGQRVTLRCSPRSGDLSVYWYQQSLDQGLQFLIQYYNGEERAKGNILERFSAQQFPDLHSELNLSSLELGDSALYFCASSEMDSDEQYFGPGTRLTVT.

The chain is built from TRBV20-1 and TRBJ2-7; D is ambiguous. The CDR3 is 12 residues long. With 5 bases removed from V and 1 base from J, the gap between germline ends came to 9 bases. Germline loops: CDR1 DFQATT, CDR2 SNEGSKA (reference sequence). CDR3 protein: CSAGDTSYEQYF. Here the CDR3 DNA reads TGCAGTGCTGGTGACACTTCCTACGAGCAGTACTTC.

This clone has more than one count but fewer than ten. CDR3 nucleotide sequence: TGCGCCAGCAGCCTCCCCCTAGGGGGCACCGGGGAGCTGTTTTTT. It encodes CASSLPLGGTGELFF. The J gene is TRBJ2-2, the V gene TRBV5-1; tentatively, D is TRBD1 (6 bases). Germline-derived CDR1 and CDR2 are SGHRS and YFSETQ. V dropped 4 bases and J dropped 4 bases, with 14 bases sitting between them. The CDR3 contains 15 residues.

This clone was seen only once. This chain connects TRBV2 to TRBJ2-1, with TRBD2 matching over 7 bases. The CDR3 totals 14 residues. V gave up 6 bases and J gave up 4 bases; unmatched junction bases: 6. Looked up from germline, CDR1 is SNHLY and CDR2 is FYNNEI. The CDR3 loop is CASRPAGAYNEQFF. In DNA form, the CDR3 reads TGTGCCAGCAGACCTGCGGGAGCGTACAATGAGCAGTTCTTC.

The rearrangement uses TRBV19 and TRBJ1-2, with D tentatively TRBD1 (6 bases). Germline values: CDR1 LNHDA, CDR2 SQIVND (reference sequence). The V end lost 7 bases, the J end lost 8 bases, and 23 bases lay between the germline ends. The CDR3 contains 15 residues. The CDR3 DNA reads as TGTGCCAGTAATCGGGACATAAACCCTTCGGGCGGCTACACCTTC. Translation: CASNRDINPSGGYTF.

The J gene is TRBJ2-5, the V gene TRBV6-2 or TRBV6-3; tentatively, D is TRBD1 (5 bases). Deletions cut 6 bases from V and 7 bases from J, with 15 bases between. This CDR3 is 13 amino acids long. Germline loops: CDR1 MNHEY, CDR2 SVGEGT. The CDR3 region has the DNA TGTGCCAGCAGCCCCCAGGGTGATGGGACCCAGTACTTC. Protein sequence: CASSPQGDGTQYF.

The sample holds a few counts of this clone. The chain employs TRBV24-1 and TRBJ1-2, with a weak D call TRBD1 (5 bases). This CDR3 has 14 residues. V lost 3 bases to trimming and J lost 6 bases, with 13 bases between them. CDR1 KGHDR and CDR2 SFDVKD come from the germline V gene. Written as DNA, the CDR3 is TGTGCCACCAGTGATATGTCCAGGGCAGATGGCTACACCTTC. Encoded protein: CATSDMSRADGYTF.

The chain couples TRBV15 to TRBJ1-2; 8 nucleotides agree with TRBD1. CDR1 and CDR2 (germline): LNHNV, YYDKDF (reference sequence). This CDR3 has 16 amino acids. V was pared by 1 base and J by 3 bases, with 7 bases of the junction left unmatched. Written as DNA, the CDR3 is TGTGCCACCAGCAGAGCGGACAGGGCAGGTGACTATGGCTACACCTTC. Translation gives CATSRADRAGDYGYTF.

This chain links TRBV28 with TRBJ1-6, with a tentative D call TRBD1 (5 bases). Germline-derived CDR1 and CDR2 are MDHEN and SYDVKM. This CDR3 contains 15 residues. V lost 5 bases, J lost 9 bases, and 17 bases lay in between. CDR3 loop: CASSGAELTSSPLHF. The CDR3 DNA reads TGTGCCAGCAGTGGGGCGGAGCTGACAAGTTCACCCCTCCACTTT. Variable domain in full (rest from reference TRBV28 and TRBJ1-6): DVKVTQSSRYLVKRTGEKVFLECVQDMDHENMFWYRQDPGLGLRLIYFSYDVKMKEKGDIPEGYSVSREKKERFSLILESASTNQTSMYLCASSGAELTSSPLHFGNGTRLTVT.

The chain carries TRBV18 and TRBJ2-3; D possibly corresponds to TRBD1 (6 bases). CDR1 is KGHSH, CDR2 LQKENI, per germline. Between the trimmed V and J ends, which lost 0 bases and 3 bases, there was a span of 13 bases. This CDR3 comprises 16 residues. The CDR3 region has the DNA TGTGCCAGCTCACCACCGCGACAGGCAACAACAGATACGCAGTATTTT. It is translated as CASSPPRQATTDTQYF. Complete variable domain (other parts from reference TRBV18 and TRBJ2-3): NAGVMQNPRHLVRRRGQEARLRCSPMKGHSHVYWYRQLPEEGLKFMVYLQKENIIDESGMPKERFSAEFPKEGPSILRIQQVVRGDSAAYFCASSPPRQATTDTQYFGPGTRLTVL.

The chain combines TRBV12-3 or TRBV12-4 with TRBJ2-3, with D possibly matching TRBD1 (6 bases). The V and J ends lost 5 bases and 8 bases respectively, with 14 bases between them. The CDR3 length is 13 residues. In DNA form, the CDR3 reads TGTGCCAGCAGTCCGCTACAGGGATTTACGCAGTATTTT. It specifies CASSPLQGFTQYF.

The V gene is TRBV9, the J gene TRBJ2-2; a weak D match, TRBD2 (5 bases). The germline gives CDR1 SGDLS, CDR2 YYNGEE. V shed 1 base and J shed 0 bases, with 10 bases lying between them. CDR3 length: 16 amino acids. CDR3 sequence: CASSVNVGTNTGELFF. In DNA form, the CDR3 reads TGTGCCAGCAGCGTAAACGTCGGGACGAACACCGGGGAGCTGTTTTTT.

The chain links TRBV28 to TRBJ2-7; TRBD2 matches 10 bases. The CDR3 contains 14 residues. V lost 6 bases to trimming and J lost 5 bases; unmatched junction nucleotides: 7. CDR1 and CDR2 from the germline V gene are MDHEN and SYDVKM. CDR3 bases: TGTGCCAGCAGCCGGGCCGGGACTAGCGACGAGCAGTACTTC. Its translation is CASSRAGTSDEQYF.

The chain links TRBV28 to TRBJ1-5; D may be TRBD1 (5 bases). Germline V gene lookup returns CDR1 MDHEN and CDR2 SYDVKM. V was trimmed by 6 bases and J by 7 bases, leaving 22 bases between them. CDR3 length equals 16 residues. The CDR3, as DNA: TGTGCCAGCAGGCCCGGGACTTTTCGGACGTTACAGCCCCAGCATTTT. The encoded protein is CASRPGTFRTLQPQHF. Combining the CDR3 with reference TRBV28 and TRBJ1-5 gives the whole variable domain DVKVTQSSRYLVKRTGEKVFLECVQDMDHENMFWYRQDPGLGLRLIYFSYDVKMKEKGDIPEGYSVSREKKERFSLILESASTNQTSMYLCASRPGTFRTLQPQHFGDGTRLSIL.

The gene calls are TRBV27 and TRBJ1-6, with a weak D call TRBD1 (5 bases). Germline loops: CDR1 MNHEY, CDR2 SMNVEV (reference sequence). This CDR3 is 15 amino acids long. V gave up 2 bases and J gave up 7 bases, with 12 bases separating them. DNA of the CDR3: TGTGCCAGCAGTTTAGCGGGGGTGCTCAATTCACCCCTCCACTTT. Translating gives CASSLAGVLNSPLHF.

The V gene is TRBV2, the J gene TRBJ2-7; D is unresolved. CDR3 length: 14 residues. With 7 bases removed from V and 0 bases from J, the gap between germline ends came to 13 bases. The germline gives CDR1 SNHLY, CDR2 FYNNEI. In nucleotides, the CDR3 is TGTGCCAGCATACTCCTGACAACCTCCTACGAGCAGTACTTC. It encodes CASILLTTSYEQYF.